This passage covers 9 T cell receptor beta chains from one sample sequenced in a study of T cells in Graves' hyperthyroidism and ophthalmopathy (dated by TCRdb to between 2019 and 2020). Library preparation employed multiplex PCR. TCRdb names Illumina HiSeq 2000 as the instrument used. TCR beta CDR3 regions were amplified from RNA transcripts. The TCR CDR3 was subjected to a first round of RT-PCR using the HTBI primer set and the Qiagen OneStep RT-PCR kit. TCRdb took the public reads, trimmed them with fastp at Q25, ran MiXCR for clone calling and kept in-frame beta chains. Identical CDR3 proteins give one entry, which carries the most common genes and DNA. The sample contains 600,000 to 900,000 distinct CDR3 sequences, over 15% of them found a single time. Roughly 8% of the sample lies in the top ten. The material sequenced was blood. The receptors were sampled from a man in his late teens or twenties with Graves' hyperthyroidism.

Many counts were recorded for this clonotype. The V call is TRBV6-1, the J call TRBJ2-4; D might be TRBD1 (6 bases). V was cut by 5 bases and J by 5 bases, with 16 bases left in between. Per germline, CDR1 MNHNS and CDR2 SASEGT. The length of the CDR3 is 15 residues. The CDR3 region is CASSFQGLPQNIQYF. In nucleotides, the CDR3 is TGTGCCAGCAGTTTTCAGGGGCTTCCACAAAACATTCAGTACTTC.

V gene TRBV12-3 or TRBV12-4 combines with J gene TRBJ2-5; D is perhaps TRBD1 or TRBD2 (5 bases each). Trimming took 3 bases from V and 4 from J, leaving 9 bases between them. CDR3 length equals 13 residues. This CDR3 reads CASSFSGAETQYF. The CDR3 coding sequence is TGTGCCAGCAGTTTTTCCGGGGCAGAGACCCAGTACTTC.

There are many counts of this clonotype. Written as DNA, the CDR3 is TGTGCCAGCAGCTTAAAGCGGGAGGCCGTTGAGCAGTTCTTC. It encodes CASSLKREAVEQFF. The rearrangement links TRBV7-9 to TRBJ2-1, with 9 bases lining up with TRBD2. Germline V gives CDR1 SEHNR, CDR2 FQNEAQ (reference sequence). This CDR3 is built from 14 residues. V lost 2 bases, J lost 9 bases, and 5 bases stayed unmatched.

Ten or more counts support this clonotype. This chain links TRBV7-3 with TRBJ2-7, with 8 bases lining up with TRBD1. The V and J ends lost 5 bases and 10 bases, in that order; junction bases with no gene match: 10. The germline V gene has CDR1 SGHTA and CDR2 FQGTGA. This CDR3 has 13 amino acids. As DNA, the CDR3 is TGTGCCAGCAGCCCCGGGACAGGCCTGGATCAGTACTTC. This encodes CASSPGTGLDQYF.

This clonotype was recorded many times. J is TRBJ1-1 and V is TRBV29-1; D unclear. The V end lost 7 bases, the J end lost 3 bases, and 15 bases lay between the germline ends. The length of the CDR3 is 13 residues. Germline V gives CDR1 SQVTM, CDR2 ANQGSEA. CDR3 sequence reads: CSGDPGYDTEAFF. CDR3 DNA: TGCAGCGGTGATCCTGGTTACGACACTGAAGCTTTCTTT.

This clonotype has ten or more counts. The rearrangement links TRBV2 to TRBJ2-7; TRBD1 matches 11 bases. CDR1 is SNHLY, CDR2 FYNNEI, per germline. The CDR3 totals 13 residues. V shed 7 bases and J 7 bases; nucleotides not matched to a gene: 6. CDR3 protein: CASKGQGAGEQYF. The DNA for the CDR3 is TGTGCCAGCAAAGGACAGGGGGCGGGTGAGCAGTACTTC.

The gene calls are TRBV7-8 and TRBJ2-7; 10 bases are shared with TRBD2. The CDR3 has 17 amino acids. Per germline, CDR1 SGHVS and CDR2 FQNEAQ. V lost 5 bases, J lost 4 bases, and 14 bases stayed unmatched. CDR3 bases: TGTGCCAGCAGCCCCAATCCCGCGACTAGCGGGCTTTACGAGCAGTACTTC. This codes for CASSPNPATSGLYEQYF. The entire variable domain, with the rest obtained from reference TRBV7-8 and TRBJ2-7, is as follows: GAGVSQSPRYKVAKRGQDVALRCDPISGHVSLFWYQQALGQGPEFLTYFQNEAQLDKSGLPSDRFFAERPEGSVSTLKIQRTQQEDSAVYLCASSPNPATSGLYEQYFGPGTRLTVT.

This clonotype occurred a few times. The chain employs TRBV9 and TRBJ2-1, with TRBD2 identical over 12 bases. The ends lost 4 bases at V and 10 bases at J; junction bases unmatched: 12. The V gene's germline CDR1 is SGDLS and CDR2 YYNGEE. The CDR3 is made up of 16 amino acids. CDR3 in amino acids: CASSPLAGGPSREQFF. The CDR3 DNA reads TGTGCCAGCAGCCCCCTAGCGGGAGGGCCCTCAAGGGAGCAGTTCTTC.

This clonotype has a count of ten or more. This chain uses TRBV9 with TRBJ1-5; 8 bases fit TRBD1. The germline gives CDR1 SGDLS, CDR2 YYNGEE. The CDR3 spans 14 residues. J gave up 4 bases and V 10 bases, and 10 bases lay outside the gene matches. This chain's CDR3 is CAGPWDRLNQPQHF. CDR3 nucleotides: TGTGCCGGCCCCTGGGACAGGTTGAATCAGCCCCAGCATTTT.